This T cell receptor (beta chain) was recorded in a study of blood T cell repertoires in COVID-19. Assay used: immunoSEQ multiplex PCR; TCRdb lists only in-frame clones, some missing. The sample holds under 250,000 clones; 90% to 95% are singletons and the top ten take about 0.8%. The CDR3 is 15 residues long. The V gene's germline CDR1 is GTSNPN and CDR2 SVGIG (reference sequence). A word on this clone: A junction end diverges from the germline sequence, so it may reflect a read error.

Specimen: peripheral blood. The chain joins TRBV30 to TRBJ1-1; maybe TRBD1 (5 bases). This sequence was found in a man aged 60 to 75 with COVID-19, enrolled during active disease. The CDR3: CAWSKLGGENAEAFF. Written as DNA, the CDR3 is TGTGCCTGGAGTAAACTCGGAGGGGAGAACGCTGAAGCTTTCTTT.